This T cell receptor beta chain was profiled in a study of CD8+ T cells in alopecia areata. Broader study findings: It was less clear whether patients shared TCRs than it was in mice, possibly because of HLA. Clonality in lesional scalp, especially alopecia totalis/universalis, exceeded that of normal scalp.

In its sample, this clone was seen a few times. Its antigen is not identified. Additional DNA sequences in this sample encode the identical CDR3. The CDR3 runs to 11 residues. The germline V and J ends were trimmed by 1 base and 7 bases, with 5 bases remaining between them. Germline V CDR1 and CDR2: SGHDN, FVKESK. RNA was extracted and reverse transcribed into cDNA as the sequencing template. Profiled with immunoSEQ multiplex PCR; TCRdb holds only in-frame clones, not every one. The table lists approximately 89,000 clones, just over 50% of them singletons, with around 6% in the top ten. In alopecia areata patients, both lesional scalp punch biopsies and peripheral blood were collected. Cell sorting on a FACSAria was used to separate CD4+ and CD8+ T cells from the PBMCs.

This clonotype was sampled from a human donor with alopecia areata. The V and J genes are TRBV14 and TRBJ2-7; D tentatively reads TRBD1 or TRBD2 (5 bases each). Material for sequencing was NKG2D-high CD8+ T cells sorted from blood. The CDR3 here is CASSQGGEQYF. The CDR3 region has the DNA TGTGCCAGCAGCCAAGGGGGGGAGCAGTACTTC. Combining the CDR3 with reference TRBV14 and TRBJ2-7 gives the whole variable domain EAGVTQFPSHSVIEKGQTVTLRCDPISGHDNLYWYRRVMGKEIKFLLHFVKESKQDESGMPNNRFLAERTGGTYSTLKVQPAELEDSGVYFCASSQGGEQYFGPGTRLTVT.